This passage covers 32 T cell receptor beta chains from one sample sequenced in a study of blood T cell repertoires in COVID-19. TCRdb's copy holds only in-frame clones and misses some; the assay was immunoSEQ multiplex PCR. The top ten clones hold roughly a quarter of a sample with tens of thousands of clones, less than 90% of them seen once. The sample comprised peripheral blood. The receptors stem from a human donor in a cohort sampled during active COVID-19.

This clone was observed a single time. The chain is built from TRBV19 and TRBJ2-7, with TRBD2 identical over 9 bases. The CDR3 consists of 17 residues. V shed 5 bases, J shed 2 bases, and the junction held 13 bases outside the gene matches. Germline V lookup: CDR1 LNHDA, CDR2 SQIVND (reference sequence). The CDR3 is CASSLAAVAGATYEQYF. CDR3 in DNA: TGTGCCAGTAGTTTGGCCGCCGTAGCGGGGGCCACCTACGAGCAGTACTTC.

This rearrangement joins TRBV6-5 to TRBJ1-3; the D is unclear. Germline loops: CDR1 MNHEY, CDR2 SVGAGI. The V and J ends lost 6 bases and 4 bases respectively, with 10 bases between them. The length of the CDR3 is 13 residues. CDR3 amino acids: CASRQMAGNTIYF. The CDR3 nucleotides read TGTGCCAGCAGACAGATGGCCGGAAACACCATATATTTT.

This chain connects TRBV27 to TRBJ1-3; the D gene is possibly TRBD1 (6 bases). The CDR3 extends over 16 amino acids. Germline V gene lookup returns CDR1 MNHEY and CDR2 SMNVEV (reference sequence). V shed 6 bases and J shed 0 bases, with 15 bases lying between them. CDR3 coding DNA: TGTGCCAGCAGATCACTGGGGGCAGACTCTGGAAACACCATATATTTT. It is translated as CASRSLGADSGNTIYF.

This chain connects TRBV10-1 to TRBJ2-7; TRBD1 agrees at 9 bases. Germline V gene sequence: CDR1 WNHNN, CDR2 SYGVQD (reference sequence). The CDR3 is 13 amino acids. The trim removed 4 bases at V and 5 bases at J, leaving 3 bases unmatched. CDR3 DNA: TGCGCCAGCAGTGGACAGGGGGTGGACGAGCAGTACTTC. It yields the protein CASSGQGVDEQYF.

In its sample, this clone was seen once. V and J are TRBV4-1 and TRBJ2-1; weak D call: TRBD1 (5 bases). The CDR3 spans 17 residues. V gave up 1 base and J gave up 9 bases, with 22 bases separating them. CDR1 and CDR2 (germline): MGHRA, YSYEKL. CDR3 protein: CASSQGEESAGLTEQFF. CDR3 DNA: TGCGCCAGCAGCCAAGGCGAGGAGTCCGCAGGGTTAACTGAGCAGTTCTTC.

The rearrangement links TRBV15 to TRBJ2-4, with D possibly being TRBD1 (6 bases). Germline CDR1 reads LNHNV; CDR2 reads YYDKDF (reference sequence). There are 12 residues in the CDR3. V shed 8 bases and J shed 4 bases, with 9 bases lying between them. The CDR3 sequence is CATEDSKNIQYF. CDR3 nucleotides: TGTGCCACCGAGGACAGTAAAAACATTCAGTACTTC. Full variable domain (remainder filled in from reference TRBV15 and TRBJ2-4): DAMVIQNPRYQVTQFGKPVTLSCSQTLNHNVMYWYQQKSSQAPKLLFHYYDKDFNNEADTPDNFQSRRPNTSFCFLDIRSPGLGDTAMYLCATEDSKNIQYFGAGTRLSVL.

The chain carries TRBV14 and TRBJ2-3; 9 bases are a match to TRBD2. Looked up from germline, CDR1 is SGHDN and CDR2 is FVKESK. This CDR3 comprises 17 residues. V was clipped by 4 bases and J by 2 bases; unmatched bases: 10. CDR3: CASSRPGSGGNTDTQYF. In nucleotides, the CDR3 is TGTGCCAGCAGCCGTCCGGGGAGCGGGGGGAACACAGATACGCAGTATTTT.

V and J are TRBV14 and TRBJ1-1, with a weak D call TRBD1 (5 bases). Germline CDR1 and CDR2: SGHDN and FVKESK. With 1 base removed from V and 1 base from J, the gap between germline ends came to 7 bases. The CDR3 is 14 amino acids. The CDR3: CASSQGGGNTEAFF. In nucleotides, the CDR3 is TGTGCCAGCAGCCAAGGGGGGGGGAACACTGAAGCTTTCTTT.

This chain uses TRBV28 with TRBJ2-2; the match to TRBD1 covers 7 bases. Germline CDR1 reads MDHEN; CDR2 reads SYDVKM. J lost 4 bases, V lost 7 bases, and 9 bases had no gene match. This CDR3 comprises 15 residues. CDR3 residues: CASIPTGSGTGELFF. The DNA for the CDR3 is TGTGCCAGCATCCCGACAGGGTCGGGCACCGGGGAGCTGTTTTTT.

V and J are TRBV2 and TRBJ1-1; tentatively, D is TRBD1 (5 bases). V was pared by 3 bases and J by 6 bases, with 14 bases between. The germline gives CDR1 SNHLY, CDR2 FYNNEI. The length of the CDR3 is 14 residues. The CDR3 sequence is CASSDGGRIAEAFF. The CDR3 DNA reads TGTGCCAGCAGTGACGGGGGTCGAATCGCTGAAGCTTTCTTT.

The CDR3 here is CASSLTGTGAVEAFF. In DNA form, the CDR3 reads TGTGCCAGCAGCTTAACCGGGACAGGGGCGGTTGAAGCTTTCTTT. V and J are TRBV11-1 and TRBJ1-1, with 10 bases aligning to TRBD1. Germline V lookup: CDR1 SGHAT, CDR2 FQDESV (reference sequence). CDR3 length: 15 residues. V was clipped by 2 bases and J by 7 bases; unmatched bases: 7.

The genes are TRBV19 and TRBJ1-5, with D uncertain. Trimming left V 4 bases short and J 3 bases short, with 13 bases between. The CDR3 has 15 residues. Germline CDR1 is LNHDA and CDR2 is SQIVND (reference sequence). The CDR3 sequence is CASSKVALNNQPQHF. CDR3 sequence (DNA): TGTGCCAGTAGTAAGGTAGCTTTAAACAATCAGCCCCAGCATTTT.

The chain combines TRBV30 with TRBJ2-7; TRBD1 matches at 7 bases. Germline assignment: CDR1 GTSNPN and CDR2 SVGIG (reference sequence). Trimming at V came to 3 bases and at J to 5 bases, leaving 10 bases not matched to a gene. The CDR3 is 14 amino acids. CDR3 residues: CAWRDKGGSDEQYF. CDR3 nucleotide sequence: TGTGCCTGGAGGGATAAAGGGGGCTCTGACGAGCAGTACTTC.

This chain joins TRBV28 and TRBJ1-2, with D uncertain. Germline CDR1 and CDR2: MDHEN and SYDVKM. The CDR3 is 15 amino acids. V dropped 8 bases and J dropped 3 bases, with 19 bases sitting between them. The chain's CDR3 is CASAEVGRSHYGYTF. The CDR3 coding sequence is TGTGCCAGCGCGGAGGTTGGCAGGTCGCACTATGGCTACACCTTC.

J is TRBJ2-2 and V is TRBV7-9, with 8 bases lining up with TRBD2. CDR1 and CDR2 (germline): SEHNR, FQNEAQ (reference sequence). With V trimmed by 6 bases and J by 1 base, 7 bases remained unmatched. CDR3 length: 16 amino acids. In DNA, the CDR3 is TGTGCCAGCAGTCAAATAGCGGGACAGAACACCGGGGAGCTGTTTTTT. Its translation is CASSQIAGQNTGELFF.

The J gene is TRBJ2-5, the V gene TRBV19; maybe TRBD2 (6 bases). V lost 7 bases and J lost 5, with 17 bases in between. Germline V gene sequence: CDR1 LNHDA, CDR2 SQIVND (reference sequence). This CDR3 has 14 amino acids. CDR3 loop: CASNPGLQAETQYF. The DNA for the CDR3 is TGTGCCAGTAACCCGGGACTCCAGGCGGAGACCCAGTACTTC.

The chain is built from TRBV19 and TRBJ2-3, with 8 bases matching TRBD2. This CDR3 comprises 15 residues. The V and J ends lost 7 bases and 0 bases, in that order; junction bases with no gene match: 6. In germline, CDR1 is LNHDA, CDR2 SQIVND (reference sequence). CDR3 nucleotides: TGTGCCAGTACCAGAATAGCGGGAAGCACAGATACGCAGTATTTT. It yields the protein CASTRIAGSTDTQYF.

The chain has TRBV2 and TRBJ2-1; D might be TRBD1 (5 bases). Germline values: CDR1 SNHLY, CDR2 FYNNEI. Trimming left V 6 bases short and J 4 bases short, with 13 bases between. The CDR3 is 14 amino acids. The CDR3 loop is CASRGTDTYNEQFF. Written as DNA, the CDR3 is TGTGCCAGCAGGGGCACGGACACATACAATGAGCAGTTCTTC.

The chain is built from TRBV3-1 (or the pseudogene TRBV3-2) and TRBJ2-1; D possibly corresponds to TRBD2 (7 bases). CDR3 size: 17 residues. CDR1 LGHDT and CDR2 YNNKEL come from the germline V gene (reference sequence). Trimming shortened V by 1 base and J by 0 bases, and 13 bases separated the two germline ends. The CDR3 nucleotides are TGTGCCAGCAGCCAAGGCGGACGGGGGGCCTCCTACAATGAGCAGTTCTTC. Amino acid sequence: CASSQGGRGASYNEQFF.

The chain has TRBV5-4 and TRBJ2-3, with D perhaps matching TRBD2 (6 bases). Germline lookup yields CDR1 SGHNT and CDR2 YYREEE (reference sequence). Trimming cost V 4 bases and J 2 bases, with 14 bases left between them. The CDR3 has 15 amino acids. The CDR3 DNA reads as TGTGCCAGCAGCACCGGGGACTTGTCCACAGATACGCAGTATTTT. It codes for CASSTGDLSTDTQYF.

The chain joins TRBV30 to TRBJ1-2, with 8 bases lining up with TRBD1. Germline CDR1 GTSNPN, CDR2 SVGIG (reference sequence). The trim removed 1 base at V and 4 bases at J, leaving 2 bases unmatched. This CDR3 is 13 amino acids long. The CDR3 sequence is CAWSAGTGYGYTF. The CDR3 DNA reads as TGTGCCTGGAGTGCTGGGACAGGCTATGGCTACACCTTC.

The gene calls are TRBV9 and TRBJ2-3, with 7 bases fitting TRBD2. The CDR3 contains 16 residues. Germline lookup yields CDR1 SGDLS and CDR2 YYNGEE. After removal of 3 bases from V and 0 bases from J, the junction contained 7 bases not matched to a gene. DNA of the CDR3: TGTGCCAGCAGCGAGCGGGGCCAATCTAGCACAGATACGCAGTATTTT. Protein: CASSERGQSSTDTQYF.

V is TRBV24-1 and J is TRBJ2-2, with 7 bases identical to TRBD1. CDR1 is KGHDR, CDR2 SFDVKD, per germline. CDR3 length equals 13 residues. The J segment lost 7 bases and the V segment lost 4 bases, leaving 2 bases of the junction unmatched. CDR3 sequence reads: CATSDPGGGELFF. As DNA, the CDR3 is TGTGCCACCAGTGACCCAGGGGGCGGGGAGCTGTTTTTT.

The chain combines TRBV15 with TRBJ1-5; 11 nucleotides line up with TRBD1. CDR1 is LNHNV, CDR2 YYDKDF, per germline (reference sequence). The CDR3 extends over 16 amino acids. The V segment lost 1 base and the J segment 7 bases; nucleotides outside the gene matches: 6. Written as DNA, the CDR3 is TGTGCCACCAGCAGAGTGCGGACAGGGGGCGGGCAGCCCCAGCATTTT. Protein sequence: CATSRVRTGGGQPQHF.

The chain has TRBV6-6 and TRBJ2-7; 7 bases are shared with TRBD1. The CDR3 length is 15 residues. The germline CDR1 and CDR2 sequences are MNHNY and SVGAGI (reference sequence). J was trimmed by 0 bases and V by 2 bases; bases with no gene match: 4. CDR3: CASSYGTASSYEQYF. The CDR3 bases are TGTGCCAGCAGTTACGGGACAGCAAGCTCCTACGAGCAGTACTTC.

This CDR3 is CAWSSPGGGRTQYF. For the CDR3, the DNA is TGTGCCTGGAGTTCCCCAGGAGGAGGGAGGACCCAGTACTTC. The chain carries TRBV30 and TRBJ2-5; D perhaps matches TRBD2 (6 bases). CDR3 length: 14 residues. CDR1 is GTSNPN and CDR2 is SVGIG in the germline V gene (reference sequence). V was pared by 2 bases and J by 7 bases, with 17 bases between.

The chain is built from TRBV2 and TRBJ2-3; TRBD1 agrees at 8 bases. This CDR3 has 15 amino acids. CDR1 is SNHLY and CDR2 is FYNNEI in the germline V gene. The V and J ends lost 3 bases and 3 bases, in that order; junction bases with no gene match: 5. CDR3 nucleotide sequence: TGTGCCAGCAGTGATAGGACAGGGTGGACAGATACGCAGTATTTT. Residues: CASSDRTGWTDTQYF.

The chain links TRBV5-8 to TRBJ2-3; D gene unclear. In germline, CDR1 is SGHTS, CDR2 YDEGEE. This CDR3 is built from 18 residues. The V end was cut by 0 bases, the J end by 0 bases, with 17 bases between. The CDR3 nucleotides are TGTGCCAGCAGCTTGGTCTACAGCTTAGTCGCTAGCACAGATACGCAGTATTTT. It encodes CASSLVYSLVASTDTQYF.

CDR3 sequence: CASSPSGAKNIQYF. CDR3 DNA sequence: TGTGCCAGCAGCCCTTCGGGAGCCAAAAACATTCAGTACTTC. V gene TRBV5-6 combines with J gene TRBJ2-4; D gene uncertain. Per germline, CDR1 SGHDT and CDR2 YYEEEE. V lost 4 bases and J 0 bases, leaving 8 bases between the germline ends. The CDR3 covers 14 residues. Supplemented by reference TRBV5-6 and TRBJ2-4, the full variable domain reads DAGVTQSPTHLIKTRGQQVTLRCSPKSGHDTVSWYQQALGQGPQFIFQYYEEEERQRGNFPDRFSGHQFPNYSSELNVNALLLGDSALYLCASSPSGAKNIQYFGAGTRLSVL.

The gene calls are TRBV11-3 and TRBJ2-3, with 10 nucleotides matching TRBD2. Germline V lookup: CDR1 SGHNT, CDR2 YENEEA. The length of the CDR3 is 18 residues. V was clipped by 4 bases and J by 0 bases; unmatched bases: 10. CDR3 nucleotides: TGTGCCAGCAGCTCCTTTGGTAGCGGGGGGCTCAGCACAGATACGCAGTATTTT. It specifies CASSSFGSGGLSTDTQYF.

CDR3 bases: TGTGCCAGCAGCTTGGGACAGGGGGTTGAAGCTTTCTTT. This gives the protein CASSLGQGVEAFF. The chain links TRBV7-2 to TRBJ1-1; TRBD1 agrees at 11 bases. The J segment lost 7 bases and the V segment lost 3 bases, leaving 1 base of the junction unmatched. In germline, CDR1 is SGHTA, CDR2 FQGNSA. The CDR3 runs 13 residues.

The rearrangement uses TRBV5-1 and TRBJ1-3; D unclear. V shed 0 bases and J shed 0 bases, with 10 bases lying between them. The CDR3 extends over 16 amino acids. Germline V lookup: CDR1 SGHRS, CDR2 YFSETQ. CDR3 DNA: TGCGCCAGCAGCTTGGCCCAGGCAGACTCTGGAAACACCATATATTTT. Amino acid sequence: CASSLAQADSGNTIYF. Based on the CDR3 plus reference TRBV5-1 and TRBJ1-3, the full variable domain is KAGVTQTPRYLIKTRGQQVTLSCSPISGHRSVSWYQQTPGQGLQFLFEYFSETQRNKGNFPGRFSGRQFSNSRSEMNVSTLELGDSALYLCASSLAQADSGNTIYFGEGSWLTVV.